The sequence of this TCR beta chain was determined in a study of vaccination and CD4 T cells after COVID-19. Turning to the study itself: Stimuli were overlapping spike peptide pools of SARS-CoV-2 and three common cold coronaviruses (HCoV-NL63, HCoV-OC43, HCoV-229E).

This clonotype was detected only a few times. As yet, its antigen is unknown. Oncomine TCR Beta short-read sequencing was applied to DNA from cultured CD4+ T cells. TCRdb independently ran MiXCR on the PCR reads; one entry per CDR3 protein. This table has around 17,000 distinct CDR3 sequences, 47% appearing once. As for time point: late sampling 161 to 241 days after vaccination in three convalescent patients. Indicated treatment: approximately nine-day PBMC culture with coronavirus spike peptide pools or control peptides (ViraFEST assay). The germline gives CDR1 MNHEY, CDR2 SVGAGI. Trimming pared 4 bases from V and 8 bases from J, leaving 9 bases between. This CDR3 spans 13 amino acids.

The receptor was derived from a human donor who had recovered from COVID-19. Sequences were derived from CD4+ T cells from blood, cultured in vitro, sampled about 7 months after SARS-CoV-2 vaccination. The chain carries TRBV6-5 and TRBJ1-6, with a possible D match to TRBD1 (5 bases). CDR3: CASSSGRDSPLHF. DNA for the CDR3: TGTGCCAGCAGTTCGGGACGAGATTCACCCCTCCACTTT.